The T cell receptor (beta chain) under discussion was sequenced for a study of blood T cells in healthy people across ages. Notes on the study in general: Higher diversity and more naive CD4+ cells were features of long-lived donors, compared to aged donors.

Total RNA, at least 5 micrograms per sample, was extracted from PBMCs. The CDR3 runs 15 residues. Per the germline V gene, CDR1 is SGHTA and CDR2 is FQGNSA. V lost 3 bases and J 0 bases, leaving 9 bases between the germline ends. A second PCR of 7 to 11 cycles used a sample-barcoded 5' primer and a J-beta primer mix. Any given sample supplied a minimum of 3 million CDR3-containing paired-end reads. Using its own MiXCR run on the 5' RACE reads, TCRdb lists one record per CDR3 protein. The sample shows hundreds of thousands of distinct CDR3 sequences, roughly 58% of them seen only once. This clonotype was counted a few times. Its antigen is still unknown.

Sequencing input: blood. The TCR originated in a man in his sixties in good health. This chain links TRBV7-2 with TRBJ2-1; no clear D. The CDR3 nucleotides are TGTGCCAGCAGCTTTGCTTCCTACTCCTACAATGAGCAGTTCTTC. Its protein is CASSFASYSYNEQFF.